This T cell receptor (beta chain) was retrieved from a study of T cells in Graves' hyperthyroidism and ophthalmopathy. Germline values: CDR1 MNHNS, CDR2 SASEGT. The germline V and J ends were trimmed by 3 bases and 4 bases, with 24 bases remaining between them. The CDR3 is made up of 18 amino acids. PBMCs were sourced from less than 13 ml fresh peripheral blood. RNA transcripts provided the source from which TCR beta CDR3 regions were amplified. The HTBI primer set drove a first-round RT-PCR of the TCR CDR3. TCRdb fed the multiplex PCR reads into MiXCR, producing one record per CDR3 protein. The sample has about 600,000 distinct CDR3 sequences, approximately 15% seen once. This clonotype has ten or more counts.

Sequenced input: blood. The receptor was isolated from a woman between 35 and 50 years old with Graves' ophthalmopathy. The chain carries TRBV6-1 and TRBJ1-2; maybe TRBD1 (6 bases). CDR3 bases: TGTGCCAGCAGTGAGATTGACAGGACACGGGGGACGAGCTATGGCTACACCTTC. Residues: CASSEIDRTRGTSYGYTF.